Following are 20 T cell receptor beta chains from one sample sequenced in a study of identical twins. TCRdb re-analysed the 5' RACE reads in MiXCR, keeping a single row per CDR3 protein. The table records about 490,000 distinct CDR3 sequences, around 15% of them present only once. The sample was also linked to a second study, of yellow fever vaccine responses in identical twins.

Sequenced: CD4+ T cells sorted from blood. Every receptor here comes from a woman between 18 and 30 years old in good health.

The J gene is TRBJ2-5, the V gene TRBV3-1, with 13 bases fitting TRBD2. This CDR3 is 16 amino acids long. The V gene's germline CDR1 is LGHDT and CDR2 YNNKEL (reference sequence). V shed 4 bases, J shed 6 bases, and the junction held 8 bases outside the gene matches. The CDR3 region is CASSPPGLAGSKTQYF. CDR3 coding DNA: TGTGCCAGCAGCCCACCGGGACTAGCGGGATCAAAGACCCAGTACTTC.

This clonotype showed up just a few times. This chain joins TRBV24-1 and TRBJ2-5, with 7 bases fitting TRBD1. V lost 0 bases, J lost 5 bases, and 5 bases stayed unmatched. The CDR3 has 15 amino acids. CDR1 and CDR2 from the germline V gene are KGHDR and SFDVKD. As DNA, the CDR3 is TGTGCCACCAGTGATTTGAGAGGGGGCGCGGAGACCCAGTACTTC. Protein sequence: CATSDLRGGAETQYF.

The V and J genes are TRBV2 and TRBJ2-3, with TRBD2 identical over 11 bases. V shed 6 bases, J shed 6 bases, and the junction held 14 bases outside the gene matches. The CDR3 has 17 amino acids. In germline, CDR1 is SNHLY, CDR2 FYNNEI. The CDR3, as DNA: TGTGCCAGCAGCGCCAAAACTAGCGGGAGTTCAGAGGATACGCAGTATTTT. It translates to CASSAKTSGSSEDTQYF. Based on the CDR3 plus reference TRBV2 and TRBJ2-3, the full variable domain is EPEVTQTPSHQVTQMGQEVILRCVPISNHLYFYWYRQILGQKVEFLVSFYNNEISEKSEIFDDQFSVERPDGSNFTLKIRSTKLEDSAMYFCASSAKTSGSSEDTQYFGPGTRLTVL.

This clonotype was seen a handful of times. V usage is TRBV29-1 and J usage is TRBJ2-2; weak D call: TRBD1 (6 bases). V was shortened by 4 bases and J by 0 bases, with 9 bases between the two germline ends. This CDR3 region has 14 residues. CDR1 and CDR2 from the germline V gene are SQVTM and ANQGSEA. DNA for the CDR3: TGCAGCGTTGGGGGGCAAGCGAACACCGGGGAGCTGTTTTTT. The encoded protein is CSVGGQANTGELFF.

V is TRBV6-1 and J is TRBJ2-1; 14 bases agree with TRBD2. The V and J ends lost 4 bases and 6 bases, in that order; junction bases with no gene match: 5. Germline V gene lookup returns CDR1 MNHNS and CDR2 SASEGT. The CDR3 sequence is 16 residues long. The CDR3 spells CASSAGLAGVGNEQFF. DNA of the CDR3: TGTGCCAGCAGTGCGGGACTAGCGGGAGTTGGCAATGAGCAGTTCTTC.

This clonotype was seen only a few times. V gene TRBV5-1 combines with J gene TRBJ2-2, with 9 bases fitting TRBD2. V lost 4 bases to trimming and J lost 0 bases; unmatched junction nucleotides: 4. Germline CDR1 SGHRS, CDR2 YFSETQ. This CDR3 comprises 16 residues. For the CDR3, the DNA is TGCGCCAGCAGCCGTCTAGCGGGGACGAACACCGGGGAGCTGTTTTTT. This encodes CASSRLAGTNTGELFF.

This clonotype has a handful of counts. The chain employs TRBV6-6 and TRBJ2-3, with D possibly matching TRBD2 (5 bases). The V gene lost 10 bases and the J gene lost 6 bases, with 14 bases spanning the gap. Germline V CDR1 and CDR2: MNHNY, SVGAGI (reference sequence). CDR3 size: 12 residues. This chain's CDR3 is CATQSGFDTQYF. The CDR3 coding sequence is TGTGCCACCCAAAGCGGTTTCGATACGCAGTATTTT.

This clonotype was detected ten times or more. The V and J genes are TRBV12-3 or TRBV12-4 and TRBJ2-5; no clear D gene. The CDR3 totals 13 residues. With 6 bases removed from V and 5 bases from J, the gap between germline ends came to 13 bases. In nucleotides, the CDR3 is TGTGCCAGCAGCTATAAAGTGGAGGAGACCCAGTACTTC. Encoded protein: CASSYKVEETQYF.

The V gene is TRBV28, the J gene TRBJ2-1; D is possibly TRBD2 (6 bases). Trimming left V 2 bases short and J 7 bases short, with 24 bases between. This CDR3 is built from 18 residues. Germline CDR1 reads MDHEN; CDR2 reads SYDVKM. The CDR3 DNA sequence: TGTGCCAGCAGTTTAGGGGGGTGGTCAACCGTTCTGGGGAATGAGCAGTTCTTC. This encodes CASSLGGWSTVLGNEQFF. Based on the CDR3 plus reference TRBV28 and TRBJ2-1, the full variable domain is DVKVTQSSRYLVKRTGEKVFLECVQDMDHENMFWYRQDPGLGLRLIYFSYDVKMKEKGDIPEGYSVSREKKERFSLILESASTNQTSMYLCASSLGGWSTVLGNEQFFGPGTRLTVL.

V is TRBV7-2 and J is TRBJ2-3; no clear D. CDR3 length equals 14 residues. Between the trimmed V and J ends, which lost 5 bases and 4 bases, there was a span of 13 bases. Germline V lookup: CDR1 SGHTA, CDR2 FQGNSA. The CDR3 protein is CASSQNVAADTQYF. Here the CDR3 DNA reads TGTGCCAGCAGCCAGAATGTGGCGGCAGATACGCAGTATTTT.

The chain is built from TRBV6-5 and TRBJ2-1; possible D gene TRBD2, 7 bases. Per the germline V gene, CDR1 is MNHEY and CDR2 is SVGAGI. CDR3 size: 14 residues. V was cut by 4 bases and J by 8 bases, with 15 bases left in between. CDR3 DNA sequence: TGTGCCAGCAGTTCCCCGGGGGGCTCTGATGAGCAGTTCTTC. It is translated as CASSSPGGSDEQFF.

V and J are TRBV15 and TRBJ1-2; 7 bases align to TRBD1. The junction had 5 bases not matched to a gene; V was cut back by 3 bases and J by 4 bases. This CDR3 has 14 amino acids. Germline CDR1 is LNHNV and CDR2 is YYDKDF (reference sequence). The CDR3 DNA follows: TGTGCCACCAGCAGTGGGGGGGACAGCTATGGCTACACCTTC. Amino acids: CATSSGGDSYGYTF.

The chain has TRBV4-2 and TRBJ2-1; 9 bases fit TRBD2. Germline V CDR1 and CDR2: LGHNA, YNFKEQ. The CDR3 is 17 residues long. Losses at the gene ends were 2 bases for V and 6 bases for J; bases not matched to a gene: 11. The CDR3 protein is CASSQRPVAGGLNEQFF. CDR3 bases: TGTGCCAGCAGCCAACGCCCAGTGGCGGGGGGGCTCAATGAGCAGTTCTTC.

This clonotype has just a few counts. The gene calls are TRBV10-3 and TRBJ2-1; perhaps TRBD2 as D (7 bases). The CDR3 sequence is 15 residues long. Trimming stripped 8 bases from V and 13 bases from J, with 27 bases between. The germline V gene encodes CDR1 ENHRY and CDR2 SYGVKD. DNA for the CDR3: TGTGCCATCCGCGGACCGGCCAGGGGAGGGTTTGAACAGTTCTTC. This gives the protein CAIRGPARGGFEQFF.

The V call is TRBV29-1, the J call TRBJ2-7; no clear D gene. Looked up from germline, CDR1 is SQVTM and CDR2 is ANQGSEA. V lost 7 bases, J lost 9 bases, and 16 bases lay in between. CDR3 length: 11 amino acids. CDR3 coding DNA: TGCAGCGGAGGCGACCTTGAGGCGCAGTACTTC. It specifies CSGGDLEAQYF.

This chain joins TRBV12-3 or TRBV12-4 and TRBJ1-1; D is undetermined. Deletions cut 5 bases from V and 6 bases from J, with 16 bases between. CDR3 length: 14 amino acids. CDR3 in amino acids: CASSVGPLEAEAFF. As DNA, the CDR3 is TGTGCCAGCAGTGTCGGACCTTTGGAGGCTGAAGCTTTCTTT.

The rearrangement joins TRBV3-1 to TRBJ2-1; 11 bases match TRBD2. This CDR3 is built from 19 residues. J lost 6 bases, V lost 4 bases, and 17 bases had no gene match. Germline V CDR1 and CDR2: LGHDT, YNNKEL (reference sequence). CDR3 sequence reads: CASSRTSGARLAGLNEQFF. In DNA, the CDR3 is TGTGCCAGCAGCCGAACATCGGGGGCCAGACTAGCGGGGCTCAATGAGCAGTTCTTC.

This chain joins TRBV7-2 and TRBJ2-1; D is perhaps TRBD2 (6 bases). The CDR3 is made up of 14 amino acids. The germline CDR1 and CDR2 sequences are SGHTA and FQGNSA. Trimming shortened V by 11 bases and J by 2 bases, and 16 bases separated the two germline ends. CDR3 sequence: CAAEGQETYNEQFF. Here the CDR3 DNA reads TGTGCCGCGGAGGGGCAGGAGACCTACAATGAGCAGTTCTTC.

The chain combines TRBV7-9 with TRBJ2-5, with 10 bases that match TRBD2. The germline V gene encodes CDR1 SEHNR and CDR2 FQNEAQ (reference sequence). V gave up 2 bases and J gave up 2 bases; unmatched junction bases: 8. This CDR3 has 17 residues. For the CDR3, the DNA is TGTGCCAGCAGCTTACCTATAGCGGGGGGAAAACAAGAGACCCAGTACTTC. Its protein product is CASSLPIAGGKQETQYF. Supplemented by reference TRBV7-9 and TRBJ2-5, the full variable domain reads DTGVSQNPRHKITKRGQNVTFRCDPISEHNRLYWYRQTLGQGPEFLTYFQNEAQLEKSRLLSDRFSAERPKGSFSTLEIQRTEQGDSAMYLCASSLPIAGGKQETQYFGPGTRLLVL.

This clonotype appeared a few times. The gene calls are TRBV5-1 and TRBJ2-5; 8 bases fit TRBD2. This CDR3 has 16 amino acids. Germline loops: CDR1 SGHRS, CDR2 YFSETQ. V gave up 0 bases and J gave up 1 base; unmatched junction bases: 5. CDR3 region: CASSLDVLAAQETQYF. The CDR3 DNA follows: TGCGCCAGCAGCTTGGACGTACTAGCGGCCCAAGAGACCCAGTACTTC.